Described below is a single T cell receptor beta chain sequence and its context. Its antigen is as yet unknown. Cells designated naive CD8 were CD45RO-negative and were positively selected for CCR7, with terminally differentiated effector memory CD45RA+ cells excluded. Germline loops: CDR1 SGDLS, CDR2 YYNGEE. The CDR3 has 14 residues. The J segment lost 4 bases and the V segment lost 4 bases, leaving 7 bases of the junction unmatched. The assay was immunoSEQ multiplex PCR, and TCRdb's table has in-frame clones only and misses some. This sample has about 1,900,000 clones, with about 95% found just once. This sample stems from a study of shared clonotypes between healthy human individuals. The wider study: There were three CD4 naive, three CD4 memory, two CD8 naive and one CD8 memory plates per donor.

General study results and limits: What naive subsets generally showed was a larger estimated richness than memory subsets showed.

This TCR was sampled from a man aged 18 to 35 in good health. J is TRBJ1-1 and V is TRBV9; TRBD1 aligns across 7 bases. The sample was naive CD8+ T cells sorted from blood. The CDR3 reads CASSTLTGLTEAFF. The CDR3, as DNA: TGTGCCAGCAGCACCTTGACAGGGCTCACTGAAGCTTTCTTT. Full variable domain (rest looked up from reference TRBV9 and TRBJ1-1): DSGVTQTPKHLITATGQRVTLRCSPRSGDLSVYWYQQSLDQGLQFLIQYYNGEERAKGNILERFSAQQFPDLHSELNLSSLELGDSALYFCASSTLTGLTEAFFGQGTRLTVV.